This TCR beta chain was captured in a study of PD-L1 blockade in urothelial cancer. The CDR3 covers 13 residues. Per germline, CDR1 SGHVS and CDR2 FNYEAQ. Trimming took 5 bases from V and 15 from J; bases not matched to a gene: 12. Produced via immunoSEQ multiplex PCR; TCRdb's table is partial and in-frame only. The table has about 100,000 clones, about 85% seen once. The chain couples TRBV7-6 to TRBJ2-2, with 7 nucleotides matching TRBD1. This clonotype originated in a man aged 50 to 60 with urothelial cancer. This specimen consisted of PBMCs, obtained around atezolizumab (anti-PD-L1) treatment. The CDR3 DNA reads as TGTGCCAGCAGCCACCCTGGGGACAGTCTTGTGTTTTTT. Translating gives CASSHPGDSLVFF. The full variable domain, in which reference TRBV7-6 and TRBJ2-2 provide the parts outside the CDR3, is GAGVSQSPRYKVTKRGQDVALRCDPISGHVSLYWYRQALGQGPEFLTYFNYEAQQDKSGLPNDRFSAERPEGSISTLTIQRTEQRDSAMYRCASSHPGDSLVFFGEGSRLTVL.